The 16 T cell receptor beta chains below were found in one sample sequenced in a study of blood T cell repertoires in COVID-19. Generated by immunoSEQ multiplex PCR, the TCRdb table keeps only in-frame clones and is missing some. The sample records 53,000 or so clones, 76% being singletons. Material for sequencing was peripheral blood. The source is a man over 45 with active or convalescent COVID-19.

CDR3 loop: CASSQASAASPLHF. Written as DNA, the CDR3 is TGTGCCAGCAGCCAGGCAAGTGCGGCTTCACCCCTCCACTTT. V is TRBV3-1 (or the pseudogene TRBV3-2) and J is TRBJ1-6, with D unclear. CDR3 length: 14 amino acids. Germline loops: CDR1 LGHDT, CDR2 YNNKEL (reference sequence). The V gene lost 3 bases and the J gene lost 9 bases, with 12 bases spanning the gap.

This clone was detected only once. This chain's CDR3 is CASGTGDQPQHF. The CDR3 DNA follows: TGCGCCAGCGGAACAGGGGATCAGCCCCAGCATTTT. V and J are TRBV5-1 and TRBJ1-5; 7 nucleotides match TRBD1. J gave up 5 bases and V 7 bases, and 3 bases lay outside the gene matches. The CDR3 runs 12 residues. Germline V gene sequence: CDR1 SGHRS, CDR2 YFSETQ.

The CDR3 reads CASSGGGAPYNEQFF. The CDR3 DNA reads TGTGCCAGCAGCGGCGGGGGGGCCCCCTACAATGAGCAGTTCTTC. The chain combines TRBV9 with TRBJ2-1, with TRBD2 matching 9 bases. V gave up 3 bases and J gave up 2 bases; unmatched junction bases: 3. The CDR3 length is 15 residues. Germline CDR1 reads SGDLS; CDR2 reads YYNGEE.

V and J are TRBV5-1 and TRBJ2-7; D is unclear. Germline CDR1 is SGHRS and CDR2 is YFSETQ. CDR3 size: 12 residues. Trimming left V 0 bases short and J 3 bases short, with 4 bases between. Here the CDR3 reads CASSLVGYEQYF. The CDR3, as DNA: TGCGCCAGCAGCTTGGTCGGCTACGAGCAGTACTTC.

The chain couples TRBV27 to TRBJ2-2; a weak D match, TRBD1 (5 bases). In germline, CDR1 is MNHEY, CDR2 SMNVEV (reference sequence). The CDR3 length is 13 residues. Between the trimmed V and J ends, which lost 7 bases and 2 bases, there was a span of 8 bases. The DNA for the CDR3 is TGTGCCAGCAAAGACAGCAACACCGGGGAGCTGTTTTTT. Translated: CASKDSNTGELFF.

The chain carries TRBV18 and TRBJ2-5; 9 bases are shared with TRBD2. Germline assignment: CDR1 KGHSH and CDR2 LQKENI. This CDR3 is 16 amino acids long. J gave up 4 bases and V 6 bases, and 12 bases lay outside the gene matches. Here the CDR3 reads CASSRNSGSTLETQYF. Written as DNA, the CDR3 is TGTGCCAGCTCCCGCAATAGCGGGAGCACGTTAGAGACCCAGTACTTC. Based on the CDR3 plus reference TRBV18 and TRBJ2-5, the full variable domain is NAGVMQNPRHLVRRRGQEARLRCSPMKGHSHVYWYRQLPEEGLKFMVYLQKENIIDESGMPKERFSAEFPKEGPSILRIQQVVRGDSAAYFCASSRNSGSTLETQYFGPGTRLLVL.

The rearrangement uses TRBV3-1 (or the pseudogene TRBV3-2) and TRBJ1-2; 8 bases line up with TRBD1. Germline values: CDR1 LGHDT, CDR2 YNNKEL (reference sequence). The CDR3 is 16 amino acids. Germline trimming cut 0 bases from V and 7 bases from J; bases unmatched to any gene: 10. The CDR3: CASSQEAARGRGGYTF. As DNA, the CDR3 is TGTGCCAGCAGCCAAGAGGCAGCCAGGGGGCGCGGTGGCTACACCTTC.

This chain connects TRBV13 to TRBJ1-2, with TRBD1 identical over 11 bases. Trimming removed 4 bases from V and 5 bases from J; junction bases left unmatched: 9. This CDR3 has 16 residues. Per the germline V gene, CDR1 is PRHDT and CDR2 is FYEKMQ (reference sequence). The chain's CDR3 is CASSSTGGQGEYGYTF. The CDR3 DNA reads TGTGCCAGCAGCTCAACCGGGGGACAGGGGGAGTATGGCTACACCTTC. The variable domain in full, with the rest retrieved from reference TRBV13 and TRBJ1-2, is AAGVIQSPRHLIKEKRETATLKCYPIPRHDTVYWYQQGPGQDPQFLISFYEKMQSDKGSIPDRFSAQQFSDYHSELNMSSLELGDSALYFCASSSTGGQGEYGYTFGSGTRLTVV.

The chain carries TRBV5-4 and TRBJ2-7, with D uncertain. The germline CDR1 and CDR2 sequences are SGHNT and YYREEE (reference sequence). The CDR3 runs to 13 residues. V dropped 0 bases and J dropped 4 bases, with 8 bases sitting between them. CDR3 protein: CASSLGSIYEQYF. The CDR3 nucleotides are TGTGCCAGCAGCTTGGGTTCCATTTACGAGCAGTACTTC.

The CDR3 region is CASSSGGSTEAFF. CDR3 sequence (DNA): TGCGCCAGCAGCTCCGGGGGGAGCACTGAAGCTTTCTTT. The rearrangement links TRBV5-1 to TRBJ1-1; D possibly corresponds to TRBD1 (5 bases). The V and J ends lost 3 bases and 4 bases respectively, with 10 bases between them. Germline assignment: CDR1 SGHRS and CDR2 YFSETQ. This CDR3 contains 13 residues.

The V call is TRBV6-1, the J call TRBJ2-2, with no clear D. Trimming took off 2 bases at V and 0 bases at J, with 16 bases between the two ends. Germline V lookup: CDR1 MNHNS, CDR2 SASEGT. The CDR3 is 18 amino acids. The CDR3 is CASSEFPGSISNTGELFF. For the CDR3, the DNA is TGTGCCAGCAGTGAATTTCCGGGTTCCATTTCGAACACCGGGGAGCTGTTTTTT.

J is TRBJ2-1 and V is TRBV6-5, with 12 bases that match TRBD2. The CDR3 is 15 amino acids. V gave up 0 bases and J gave up 11 bases; unmatched junction bases: 5. Germline V CDR1 and CDR2: MNHEY, SVGAGI. The CDR3 nucleotides read TGTGCCAGCAGTTACTCGACTAGCGGGAGTTCTAAGCAGTTCTTC. It yields the protein CASSYSTSGSSKQFF.

The genes are TRBV30 and TRBJ1-1; possible D gene TRBD1, 5 bases. Germline CDR1 GTSNPN, CDR2 SVGIG (reference sequence). The CDR3 is 15 amino acids. V lost 2 bases and J 0 bases, leaving 13 bases between the germline ends. As DNA, the CDR3 is TGTGCCTGGAGTCCCTGGGAGGGGATGAACACTGAAGCTTTCTTT. It specifies CAWSPWEGMNTEAFF.

The gene calls are TRBV15 and TRBJ2-1, with TRBD2 matching 7 bases. Germline values: CDR1 LNHNV, CDR2 YYDKDF (reference sequence). The length of the CDR3 is 12 residues. Germline trimming cut 4 bases from V and 10 bases from J; bases unmatched to any gene: 4. The CDR3 region is CATSIYSGEQFF. In nucleotides, the CDR3 is TGTGCCACCAGCATTTATAGCGGGGAGCAGTTCTTC.

This chain connects TRBV14 to TRBJ1-6; no firm D call. This CDR3 has 14 residues. Germline V lookup: CDR1 SGHDN, CDR2 FVKESK. With 4 bases removed from V and 6 bases from J, the gap between germline ends came to 10 bases. The CDR3 region has the DNA TGTGCCAGCAGCCTCGACACAAGTAATTCACCCCTCCACTTT. Protein: CASSLDTSNSPLHF.

V usage is TRBV10-2 and J usage is TRBJ2-7; TRBD1 might be the D (6 bases). The CDR3 runs to 12 residues. Deletions cut 8 bases from V and 1 base from J, with 9 bases between. Germline CDR1 reads WSHSY; CDR2 reads SAAADI. CDR3 DNA: TGCGCCAGCGCACAGGGTTCCTACGAGCAGTACTTC. It yields the protein CASAQGSYEQYF.